Below are 27 T cell receptor beta chains sequenced from a single sample in a study of blood T cell repertoires in COVID-19. The repertoire was sequenced with immunoSEQ multiplex PCR; TCRdb's copy has only in-frame clones and lacks some. Altogether 200,000 to 250,000 clones are present, 80% to 85% being singletons, with the ten largest covering 20%. Material for sequencing was peripheral blood. The receptors were sampled from a man aged 25-40 years with active or convalescent COVID-19.

The chain combines TRBV18 with TRBJ1-1, with D perhaps TRBD1 (5 bases). The CDR3 has 13 amino acids. Trimming stripped 2 bases from V and 8 bases from J, with 12 bases between. From germline, CDR1 is KGHSH and CDR2 LQKENI. The CDR3 nucleotides are TGTGCCAGCTCACCATCTAGCGGGACCGAAGCTTTCTTT. Protein sequence: CASSPSSGTEAFF.

The chain couples TRBV13 to TRBJ2-7, with 10 positions matching TRBD1. The J segment lost 3 bases and the V segment lost 2 bases, leaving 4 bases of the junction unmatched. This CDR3 is 15 amino acids long. Per germline, CDR1 PRHDT and CDR2 FYEKMQ (reference sequence). The chain's CDR3 is CASSLTGQGFYEQYF. The CDR3 coding sequence is TGTGCCAGCAGCTTAACGGGACAGGGGTTCTACGAGCAGTACTTC. Full variable domain (outside the CDR3, taken from reference TRBV13 and TRBJ2-7): AAGVIQSPRHLIKEKRETATLKCYPIPRHDTVYWYQQGPGQDPQFLISFYEKMQSDKGSIPDRFSAQQFSDYHSELNMSSLELGDSALYFCASSLTGQGFYEQYFGPGTRLTVT.

This chain uses TRBV18 with TRBJ1-2, with D unclear. Trimming removed 5 bases at V and 2 bases at J, with 15 bases between. This CDR3 has 15 residues. In germline, CDR1 is KGHSH, CDR2 LQKENI. CDR3 nucleotides: TGTGCCAGCTCATCCCTTAAGGACTGGAACTATGGCTACACCTTC. Protein: CASSSLKDWNYGYTF.

V gene TRBV19 combines with J gene TRBJ1-2; weak D call: TRBD1 (5 bases). The V and J ends lost 7 bases and 5 bases respectively, with 17 bases between them. From germline, CDR1 is LNHDA and CDR2 SQIVND (reference sequence). The CDR3 spans 14 residues. CDR3 nucleotides: TGTGCCAGTACCCCCTACGACAGACCTTATGGCTACACCTTC. As protein: CASTPYDRPYGYTF. Full variable domain (remainder filled in from reference TRBV19 and TRBJ1-2): DGGITQSPKYLFRKEGQNVTLSCEQNLNHDAMYWYRQDPGQGLRLIYYSQIVNDFQKGDIAEGYSVSREKKESFPLTVTSAQKNPTAFYLCASTPYDRPYGYTFGSGTRLTVV.

This chain joins TRBV4-3 and TRBJ2-3; D perhaps matches TRBD2 (6 bases). CDR1 and CDR2 from the germline V gene are LGHNA and YSLEER. V gave up 4 bases and J gave up 0 bases, with 14 bases separating them. The CDR3 runs to 16 residues. The CDR3 here is CASSLGERASTDTQYF. CDR3 in DNA: TGCGCCAGCAGCCTGGGGGAGCGGGCCAGCACAGATACGCAGTATTTT.

This clone has a single count. V and J are TRBV2 and TRBJ1-1; a weak D match, TRBD1 (6 bases). This CDR3 is 16 amino acids long. Trimming took off 7 bases at V and 0 bases at J, with 18 bases between the two ends. CDR1 is SNHLY, CDR2 FYNNEI, per germline. CDR3 DNA: TGTGCCAGCATTGGTTCGCGGGGGGCTTTGAACACTGAAGCTTTCTTT. Translated: CASIGSRGALNTEAFF.

This chain uses TRBV28 with TRBJ2-6; TRBD2 matches 8 bases. CDR1 and CDR2 from the germline V gene are MDHEN and SYDVKM. Germline trimming cut 6 bases from V and 4 bases from J; bases unmatched to any gene: 5. The CDR3 is 15 amino acids. The CDR3 is CASSRGGAGANVLTF. In DNA, the CDR3 is TGTGCCAGCAGCCGGGGGGGGGCCGGGGCCAACGTCCTGACTTTC. Combining the CDR3 with reference TRBV28 and TRBJ2-6 gives the whole variable domain DVKVTQSSRYLVKRTGEKVFLECVQDMDHENMFWYRQDPGLGLRLIYFSYDVKMKEKGDIPEGYSVSREKKERFSLILESASTNQTSMYLCASSRGGAGANVLTFGAGSRLTVL.

The rearrangement joins TRBV6-2 or TRBV6-3 to TRBJ2-7, with a possible D match to TRBD1 (5 bases). The germline CDR1 and CDR2 sequences are MNHEY and SVGEGT. Between the trimmed V and J ends, which lost 2 bases and 3 bases, there was a span of 17 bases. This CDR3 region has 16 residues. In nucleotides, the CDR3 is TGTGCCAGCAGTTACGGGGCTTACACTTCATACTACGAGCAGTACTTC. Protein: CASSYGAYTSYYEQYF.

The rearrangement links TRBV7-8 to TRBJ2-3, with TRBD2 as a possible D gene (6 bases). In germline, CDR1 is SGHVS, CDR2 FQNEAQ. Trimming pared 5 bases from V and 3 bases from J, leaving 15 bases between. This CDR3 region has 15 residues. The DNA of the CDR3 is TGTGCCAGCAGCCCCCGTTCCGGGGGAACAGATACGCAGTATTTT. The encoded protein is CASSPRSGGTDTQYF. Full variable domain (missing parts from reference TRBV7-8 and TRBJ2-3): GAGVSQSPRYKVAKRGQDVALRCDPISGHVSLFWYQQALGQGPEFLTYFQNEAQLDKSGLPSDRFFAERPEGSVSTLKIQRTQQEDSAVYLCASSPRSGGTDTQYFGPGTRLTVL.

The rearrangement links TRBV7-9 to TRBJ2-3; TRBD1 matches 7 bases. From germline, CDR1 is SEHNR and CDR2 FQNEAQ (reference sequence). Trimming cost V 5 bases and J 1 base; bases outside gene matches: 6. This CDR3 is 15 amino acids long. CDR3 region: CASSPPTGRTDTQYF. CDR3 in DNA: TGTGCCAGCAGCCCCCCGACAGGGCGCACAGATACGCAGTATTTT.

The chain joins TRBV4-3 to TRBJ2-7; no clear D. Germline CDR1 is LGHNA and CDR2 is YSLEER. CDR3 length: 15 residues. V was pared by 1 base and J by 0 bases, with 10 bases between. CDR3 bases: TGCGCCAGCAGCCAAGCGTACTACTTCTCCTACGAGCAGTACTTC. It yields the protein CASSQAYYFSYEQYF.

The CDR3 spells CAPCQALNYGYTF. Here the CDR3 DNA reads TGTGCCCCCTGTCAGGCGCTTAACTATGGCTACACCTTC. This rearrangement joins TRBV9 to TRBJ1-2, with D hard to call. Trimming took off 10 bases at V and 1 base at J, with 14 bases between the two ends. Germline lookup yields CDR1 SGDLS and CDR2 YYNGEE. The CDR3 sequence is 13 residues long.

V and J are TRBV18 and TRBJ1-1, with 11 bases lining up with TRBD1. Looked up from germline, CDR1 is KGHSH and CDR2 is LQKENI. The CDR3 runs to 15 residues. Trimming removed 8 bases from V and 1 base from J; junction bases left unmatched: 6. The CDR3: CASRGQGAGNTEAFF. Written as DNA, the CDR3 is TGTGCCAGCAGAGGACAGGGGGCGGGGAACACTGAAGCTTTCTTT.

This clone has a single count. The genes are TRBV25-1 and TRBJ1-6; maybe TRBD1 (5 bases). Germline CDR1 reads MGHDK; CDR2 reads SYGVNS. V gave up 6 bases and J gave up 6 bases, with 15 bases separating them. The CDR3 contains 15 residues. The CDR3 sequence is CASRGGGAVNSPLHF. The CDR3 DNA is TGTGCCAGCAGGGGGGGAGGGGCAGTTAATTCACCCCTCCACTTT.

The chain uses TRBV18 and TRBJ1-2, with 8 nucleotides matching TRBD1. With V trimmed by 1 base and J by 3 bases, 4 bases remained unmatched. The CDR3 runs 15 residues. Germline CDR1 reads KGHSH; CDR2 reads LQKENI. The CDR3 bases are TGTGCCAGCTCACCACTGGGACAGGTAGACTATGGCTACACCTTC. Its translation is CASSPLGQVDYGYTF.

The chain combines TRBV6-5 with TRBJ1-1, with a weak D call TRBD1 (5 bases). The germline V and J ends were trimmed by 6 bases and 4 bases, with 15 bases remaining between them. CDR1 and CDR2 (germline): MNHEY, SVGAGI. CDR3 size: 14 residues. For the CDR3, the DNA is TGTGCCAGCAGGGGCGGAAGGGGTTCCACTGAAGCTTTCTTT. This translates into CASRGGRGSTEAFF.

V and J are TRBV19 and TRBJ2-3; D may be TRBD1 (5 bases). This CDR3 is 14 amino acids long. V was pared by 6 bases and J by 0 bases, with 10 bases between. Germline lookup yields CDR1 LNHDA and CDR2 SQIVND (reference sequence). The CDR3 coding sequence is TGTGCCAGTAGCGACAGCTCTAGCACAGATACGCAGTATTTT. Protein product: CASSDSSSTDTQYF.

J is TRBJ2-1 and V is TRBV12-3 or TRBV12-4; D ambiguous. This CDR3 spans 10 amino acids. The V end lost 10 bases, the J end lost 4 bases, and 5 bases lay between the germline ends. The CDR3 is CATLYNEQFF. CDR3 DNA sequence: TGTGCCACCCTGTACAATGAGCAGTTCTTC.

The chain couples TRBV7-9 to TRBJ1-5, with TRBD1 identical over 7 bases. The CDR3 has 16 amino acids. CDR1 SEHNR and CDR2 FQNEAQ come from the germline V gene (reference sequence). With V trimmed by 5 bases and J by 2 bases, 9 bases remained unmatched. The CDR3 loop reads CASSQQGSGGNQPQHF. CDR3 DNA sequence: TGTGCCAGCAGCCAACAGGGGAGCGGAGGCAATCAGCCCCAGCATTTT. The variable domain in full, with the rest retrieved from reference TRBV7-9 and TRBJ1-5, is DTGVSQNPRHKITKRGQNVTFRCDPISEHNRLYWYRQTLGQGPEFLTYFQNEAQLEKSRLLSDRFSAERPKGSFSTLEIQRTEQGDSAMYLCASSQQGSGGNQPQHFGDGTRLSIL.

V and J are TRBV9 and TRBJ1-1; unclear D gene. V lost 3 bases and J lost 0, with 12 bases in between. Germline V gene data show CDR1 as SGDLS and CDR2 as YYNGEE. This CDR3 has 15 amino acids. For the CDR3, the DNA is TGTGCCAGCAGCGGTGGCGTCAGGTTGAACACTGAAGCTTTCTTT. This codes for CASSGGVRLNTEAFF.

The chain recombines TRBV2 with TRBJ1-2; no clear D gene. With 8 bases removed from V and 1 base from J, the gap between germline ends came to 20 bases. In germline, CDR1 is SNHLY, CDR2 FYNNEI. CDR3 length: 16 amino acids. The CDR3 bases are TGTGCCAGCGGCGCTCGGTTAGTAGCCTTTAACTATGGCTACACCTTC. Translated, it gives CASGARLVAFNYGYTF.

The rearrangement links TRBV7-9 to TRBJ1-6; perhaps TRBD1 as D (6 bases). CDR1 is SEHNR, CDR2 FQNEAQ, per germline (reference sequence). The CDR3 has 14 amino acids. Trimming pared 4 bases from V and 9 bases from J, leaving 13 bases between. DNA of the CDR3: TGTGCCAGCAGCTCCGGGAGGGGGGGTTCACCCCTCCACTTT. Protein sequence: CASSSGRGGSPLHF.

CDR3 residues: CASSAGTGGSGQPQHF. CDR3 DNA: TGTGCCAGCTCTGCTGGCACAGGGGGCAGCGGTCAGCCCCAGCATTTT. The chain carries TRBV18 and TRBJ1-5; 9 bases are a match to TRBD1. V gave up 6 bases and J gave up 6 bases; unmatched junction bases: 12. CDR3 length: 16 residues. The germline CDR1 and CDR2 sequences are KGHSH and LQKENI.

A single count supports this clone. V gene TRBV28 combines with J gene TRBJ2-1; D might be TRBD2 (5 bases). The CDR3 runs to 11 residues. Trimming removed 7 bases from V and 10 bases from J, with 11 bases in between. The germline gives CDR1 MDHEN, CDR2 SYDVKM. CDR3 sequence (DNA): TGTGCCAGCAACTATGGCGGGGAGCAGTTCTTC. It is translated as CASNYGGEQFF.

The chain employs TRBV24-1 and TRBJ2-1; no definite D call. The CDR3 is made up of 13 amino acids. The germline V gene has CDR1 KGHDR and CDR2 SFDVKD. Trimming shortened V by 3 bases and J by 6 bases, and 8 bases separated the two germline ends. CDR3 in amino acids: CATSDNYFNEQFF. DNA of the CDR3: TGTGCCACCAGTGATAACTACTTCAATGAGCAGTTCTTC.

V gene TRBV30 combines with J gene TRBJ1-5; D perhaps matches TRBD1 (6 bases). Germline assignment: CDR1 GTSNPN and CDR2 SVGIG (reference sequence). With 0 bases removed from V and 9 bases from J, the gap between germline ends came to 15 bases. The CDR3 has 14 residues. The CDR3 coding sequence is TGTGCCTGGAGTGTAACAGGCAGGGGAAGGCCCCAGCATTTT. Its translation: CAWSVTGRGRPQHF.

The chain recombines TRBV13 with TRBJ1-4, with D perhaps TRBD1 (5 bases). CDR1 and CDR2 from the germline V gene are PRHDT and FYEKMQ (reference sequence). V lost 0 bases to trimming and J lost 4 bases, with 12 bases between them. The CDR3 covers 16 residues. The CDR3 DNA reads as TGTGCCAGCAGCTTAGGTCGACAGAATCTTAATGAAAAACTGTTTTTT. It is translated as CASSLGRQNLNEKLFF.